This T cell receptor beta chain was identified in a study of T-cell memory formation after mild COVID-19 (dated by TCRdb to about 2021). A note on the overall study: Most TCR sequence clusters were specific to one of the two donors. The cohort was made up of two young adult volunteers, one female and one male, who were previously healthy. In a couple of donors, T-cell clones that expanded and contracted after mild COVID-19 were followed by sequencing TCRalpha and TCRbeta repertoires longitudinally.

TCRdb records Illumina NovaSeq 6000 as the sequencer. TCRalpha and TCRbeta cDNA libraries were built by 5'RACE with constant-segment primers, adding sample barcodes and unique molecular identifiers. RNA was extracted from every sample with Trizol reagent. Library amplification was performed in two PCR steps, and a second sample barcode and Illumina TruSeq adapters were introduced in the second step. Sequencing of the libraries was done on an Illumina NovaSeq, producing 2 x 150 bp paired-end reads. In the authors' own workflow: Demultiplexing of reads and collapsing into UMI-guided consensus sequences were performed with migec v1.2.7. Using mixcr v2.1.11, UMI consensuses were aligned to TRA and TRB V and J templates and then assembled into clonotypes. Expanded or contracted clonotypes were those called significant by both edgeR and NoisET, with noise models trained on biological replicates. For edgeR calls, a false discovery rate-adjusted p below 0.01 and a log2 fold-change threshold of 1 were applied. As an exploratory analysis of dynamics, PCA with hierarchical clustering was applied to max-normalized trajectories of the 1000 most abundant clonotypes. Each responding clone was given a CD4 or CD8 phenotype based on the CD4+ and CD8+ repertoires, which had been sequenced separately. TCRdb's own reprocessing of the public reads used fastp at Q25 and MiXCR and kept productive beta chains. Each CDR3 protein gets just one entry, which takes the most common genes and DNA from the rows behind it. TCRdb's processing, not the study's, gives the V and J calls here. The sample yields fewer than 150,000 distinct CDR3 sequences; 22% were counted once. The ten largest clonotypes hold around 41% of the sample.

On the study overall, not on this receptor specifically: Some responding clones were detected in pre-infection memory, which suggested that pre-existing cross-reactive memory T cells had joined the SARS-CoV-2 response. Contracting CD4+ clones were located mainly in the CM and EM memory subsets, whereas CD8+ clones were found to be enriched in EMRA. Clones that contracted from day 15 to 85 showed balanced CD4/CD8 phenotypes, whereas a second wave of clones that expanded from day 15 to 37 leaned towards CD4+. SARS-CoV-2 specificity of the second-wave clones peaking on day 37 was not confirmed. Only two mild cases were covered in the study, and larger cohorts including severe cases with pre-infection samples were considered necessary.

Counted from cysteine to phenylalanine, this CDR3 has 14 amino acids. CDR3 DNA is the only sequence kept; it has 42 bases, read in frame from the first base. CDR1 and CDR2 (SNHLY, FYNNEI) derive from the germline V gene. Ficoll-Paque density gradient centrifugation was the method used to isolate PBMCs. Regarding this clonotype: This clone's antigen is unknown. The germline gene is not matched at one end of the junction; a read error may be the cause.

This sequence uses TRBV2 and TRBJ2-3; a confident D gene designation cannot be given. This clonotype was sampled from a man aged 18 to 30 who had mild COVID-19 (a few samples of this study predate the infection). The sample titles of this study are shuffled in the database, so cell type and time point are left out; the donor was told from shared clones. Specimen: PBMCs or a T cell subset sorted from them (not recorded which). The CDR3 region reads CASSPRDGLYTQYF. The DNA sequence reads TGTGCAAGCAGTCCAAGAGACGGCCTTTATACGCAGTATTTT.